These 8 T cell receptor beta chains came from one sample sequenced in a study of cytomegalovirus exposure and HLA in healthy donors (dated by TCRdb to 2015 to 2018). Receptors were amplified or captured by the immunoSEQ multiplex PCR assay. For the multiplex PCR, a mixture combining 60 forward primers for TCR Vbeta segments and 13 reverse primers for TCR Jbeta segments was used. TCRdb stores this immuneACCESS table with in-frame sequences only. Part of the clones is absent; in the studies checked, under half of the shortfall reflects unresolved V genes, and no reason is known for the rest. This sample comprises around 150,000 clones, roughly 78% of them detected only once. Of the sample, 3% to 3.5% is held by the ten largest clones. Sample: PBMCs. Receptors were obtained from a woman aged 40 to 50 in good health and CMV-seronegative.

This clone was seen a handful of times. CDR3 sequence: CSVANTEAFF. CDR3 nucleotides: TGCAGCGTGGCGAACACTGAAGCTTTCTTT. The chain carries TRBV29-1 and TRBJ1-1; no definite D call. CDR3 length: 10 amino acids. The V gene lost 6 bases and the J gene lost 1 base, with 3 bases spanning the gap. Germline assignment: CDR1 SQVTM and CDR2 ANQGSEA.

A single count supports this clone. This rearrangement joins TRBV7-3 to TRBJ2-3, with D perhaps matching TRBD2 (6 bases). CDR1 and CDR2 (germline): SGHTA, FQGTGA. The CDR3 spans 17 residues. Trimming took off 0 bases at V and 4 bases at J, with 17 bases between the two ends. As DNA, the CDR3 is TGTGCCAGCAGCTTAACGTGGCAGGTGGGAGGAGCAGATACGCAGTATTTT. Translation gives CASSLTWQVGGADTQYF.

CDR3 residues: CASSPGLRAGTEAFF. The CDR3 nucleotides read TGCGCCAGCAGCCCGGGGCTCAGGGCGGGGACTGAAGCTTTCTTT. The V and J genes are TRBV5-1 and TRBJ1-1, with a weak D call TRBD1 (5 bases). Germline V gene sequence: CDR1 SGHRS, CDR2 YFSETQ. V dropped 4 bases and J dropped 5 bases, with 18 bases sitting between them. This CDR3 has 15 residues.

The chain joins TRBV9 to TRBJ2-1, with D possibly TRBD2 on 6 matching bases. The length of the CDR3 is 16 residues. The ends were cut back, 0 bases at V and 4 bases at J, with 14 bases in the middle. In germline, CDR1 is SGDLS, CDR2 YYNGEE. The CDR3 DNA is TGTGCCAGCAGCGTAGGACCCCGCGGGGCATACAATGAGCAGTTCTTC. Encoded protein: CASSVGPRGAYNEQFF.

CDR3 residues: CASSLRTASTNEKLFF. CDR3 nucleotide sequence: TGTGCCAGCAGCCTACGGACAGCTTCAACTAATGAAAAACTGTTTTTT. The chain is built from TRBV5-4 and TRBJ1-4, with D possibly TRBD1 on 6 matching bases. The CDR3 totals 16 residues. V was trimmed by 4 bases and J by 0 bases, leaving 13 bases between them. Germline V CDR1 and CDR2: SGHNT, YYREEE (reference sequence).

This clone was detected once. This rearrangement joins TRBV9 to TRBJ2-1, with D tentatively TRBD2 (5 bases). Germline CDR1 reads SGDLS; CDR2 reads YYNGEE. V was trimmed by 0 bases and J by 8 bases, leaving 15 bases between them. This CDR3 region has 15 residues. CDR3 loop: CASSVVSRGLDEQFF. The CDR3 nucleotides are TGTGCCAGCAGCGTAGTGTCCCGGGGTCTGGATGAGCAGTTCTTC.

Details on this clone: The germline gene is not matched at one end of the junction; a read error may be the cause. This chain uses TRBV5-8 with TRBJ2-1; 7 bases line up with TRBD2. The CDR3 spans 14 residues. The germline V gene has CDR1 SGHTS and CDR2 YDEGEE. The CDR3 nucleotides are TGTGCCAGCAGCTTGGCCGGGGGGTCTCCCCACCGGATCTTC. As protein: CASSLAGGSPHRIF.

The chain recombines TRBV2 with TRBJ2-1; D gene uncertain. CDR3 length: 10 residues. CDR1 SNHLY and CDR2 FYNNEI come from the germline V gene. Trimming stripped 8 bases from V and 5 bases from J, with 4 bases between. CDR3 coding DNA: TGTGCCAGCGGCAACAATGAGCAGTTCTTC. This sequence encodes CASGNNEQFF.